This TCR beta chain was retrieved from a study of T cells in Graves' hyperthyroidism and ophthalmopathy. Exclusion followed for patients with uncontrolled infection, other autoimmune disease, pregnancy or lactation. For the diagnoses, clinical symptoms, serum thyroxine and TRAb, thyroid ultrasound and orbital computed tomography were used. This clonotype was seen a handful of times. Its specificity is not known. Study findings and constraints: Stable hyperthyroidism and ophthalmopathy were separated using 13 V-J signatures.

Regions amplified from RNA transcripts were the TCR beta CDR3 regions. TCR CDR3 regions were first amplified by RT-PCR with HTBI primers. TCRdb re-derived calls from the multiplex PCR reads in MiXCR, one entry per CDR3 protein. Of approximately 510,000 distinct CDR3 sequences in the sample, over 35% were seen once. CDR3 size: 15 residues. V was clipped by 0 bases and J by 3 bases, with 12 bases between them. In germline, CDR1 is SGHRS, CDR2 YFSETQ. What was sequenced was peripheral blood or thyroid tissue (not recorded which). This receptor was obtained from an adult woman with Graves' disease, either hyperthyroidism or ophthalmopathy (not recorded which). This chain links TRBV5-1 with TRBJ1-1, with no clear D. CDR3 DNA sequence: TGCGCCAGCAGCTTGGCGTGGGGTTGGGACACTGAAGCTTTCTTT. Its translation: CASSLAWGWDTEAFF. The full variable domain, its missing parts supplied by reference TRBV5-1 and TRBJ1-1, is KAGVTQTPRYLIKTRGQQVTLSCSPISGHRSVSWYQQTPGQGLQFLFEYFSETQRNKGNFPGRFSGRQFSNSRSEMNVSTLELGDSALYLCASSLAWGWDTEAFFGQGTRLTVV.